These T cell receptor beta chains were read from a single sample in a study of vaccination effects on CD4 cells after COVID-19. Their cognate antigens are unknown. The assay was immunoSEQ multiplex PCR, and TCRdb's table has in-frame clones only and misses some. The repertoire has about 36,000 clones, about 78% of them found once; the top ten carry about a sixth. The input for sequencing was CD4+ T cells from PBMCs cultured with HCoV-NL63 spike peptides, taken before COVID-19 vaccination. These receptors were collected from a human donor who had a prior SARS-CoV-2 infection. Each CDR3 is given with its conserved first and last residue. Each record gives: CDR3 protein, CDR3 DNA, J gene, CDR3 length, clone size, V gene, D gene. D genes are given only for firm matches. Clone size is shown for a subset of rows, as once, few, many or a class of expanded clone.

CASSKLAGSYNEQFF	TGTGCCAGCAGCAAACTAGCTGGGTCCTACAATGAGCAGTTCTTC	TRBJ2-1	15	-	TRBV7-3	-
CASSQRPGLDLWQYF	TGCGCCAGCAGCCAACGGCCGGGACTAGATTTGTGGCAGTACTTC	TRBJ2-7	15	-	TRBV4-1	TRBD2
CASLWGTANTEAFF	TGTGCCAGCCTGTGGGGGACGGCGAACACTGAAGCTTTCTTT	TRBJ1-1	14	few	TRBV18	-
CASSSGQGVYETQYF	TGTGCCAGCAGCTCTGGACAGGGAGTTTACGAGACCCAGTACTTC	TRBJ2-5	15	-	TRBV7-3	TRBD1
CASSSPRGGDTQYF	TGTGCCAGCAGCTCCCCACGGGGTGGGGATACGCAGTATTTT	TRBJ2-3	14	once	TRBV5-4	-
CASSFGWLTGRTEAFF	TGTGCCAGCAGCTTCGGATGGTTGACAGGGAGGACTGAAGCTTTCTTT	TRBJ1-1	16	-	TRBV5-6	TRBD1
CASSYWRSSYNEQFF	TGTGCCAGCAGTTACTGGCGGAGCTCCTACAATGAGCAGTTCTTC	TRBJ2-1	15	-	TRBV6-5	-
CASSYGRELITDTQYF	TGTGCCAGCAGCTATGGGCGGGAACTGATCACAGATACGCAGTATTTT	TRBJ2-3	16	few	TRBV7-8	-
CASRDYTDTQYF	TGTGCCAGCAGAGACTACACAGATACGCAGTATTTT	TRBJ2-3	12	-	TRBV19	-
CAILLGQHF	TGTGCCATCCTCCTTGGCCAGCATTTT	TRBJ1-5	9	few	TRBV10-3	-
CASSFLFTQQFF	TGTGCCAGCAGTTTTCTATTCACCCAGCAGTTCTTC	TRBJ2-1	12	-	TRBV28	-
CASSPTSGGPYEQYF	TGTGCCAGCAGTCCGACTAGCGGGGGCCCATACGAGCAGTACTTC	TRBJ2-7	15	few	TRBV2	TRBD2
CASGLTSGNTGELFF	TGCGCCAGCGGATTGACTAGCGGGAACACCGGGGAGCTGTTTTTT	TRBJ2-2	15	-	TRBV5-1	TRBD2
CASSLGGDGYTF	TGTGCCAGCAGCTTGGGCGGGGATGGCTACACCTTC	TRBJ1-2	12	-	TRBV5-8	-
CAWSVRQNTEAFF	TGTGCCTGGAGTGTTAGGCAGAACACTGAAGCTTTCTTT	TRBJ1-1	13	few	TRBV30	-
CSVVGSSGRFPYNEQFF	TGCAGCGTTGTTGGGTCTAGCGGGAGATTTCCCTACAATGAGCAGTTCTTC	TRBJ2-1	17	-	TRBV29-1	TRBD2
CASTSPGNITDTQYF	TGTGCCAGCACCTCACCCGGAAACATCACAGATACGCAGTATTTT	TRBJ2-3	15	-	TRBV7-2	-
CASSVAPRAELYEQYF	TGTGCCAGCAGCGTAGCTCCCCGGGCCGAGCTCTACGAGCAGTACTTC	TRBJ2-7	16	-	TRBV9	-
CASSQGMSRDTQYF	TGTGCCAGCAGCCAAGGCATGAGCAGAGATACGCAGTATTTT	TRBJ2-3	14	-	TRBV3-1/TRBV3-2	-
CASSQGRGAPSGELFF	TGTGCCAGCAGCCAGGGGCGGGGCGCCCCCTCAGGGGAGCTGTTTTTT	TRBJ2-2	16	few	TRBV7-2	-
CASSPLATSSGNTIYF	TGTGCCAGCTCACCCCTCGCCACAAGCTCTGGAAACACCATATATTTT	TRBJ1-3	16	-	TRBV18	-
CASLKPGLAGGPRENEQFF	TGTGCCAGCCTAAAGCCCGGACTAGCGGGAGGGCCCAGGGAAAATGAGCAGTTCTTC	TRBJ2-1	19	-	TRBV2	TRBD2
CASSSPGQGAFLGNQPQHF	TGCGCCAGCAGCTCACCGGGACAGGGGGCCTTTTTGGGCAATCAGCCCCAGCATTTT	TRBJ1-5	19	-	TRBV5-1	TRBD1
CASSGGGSSYNEQFF	TGTGCCAGCAGCGGGGGCGGGAGCTCCTACAATGAGCAGTTCTTC	TRBJ2-1	15	-	TRBV7-3	-
CASSLTGVGEQYF	TGCGCCAGCAGCTTGACTGGGGTGGGCGAGCAGTACTTC	TRBJ2-7	13	-	TRBV5-1	-
CASSLSTDEQYF	TGCGCCAGCAGCTTGAGTACGGACGAGCAGTACTTC	TRBJ2-7	12	-	TRBV5-1	-
CACRGSTVSRGETQYF	TGTGCCTGCCGGGGTTCCACAGTTAGTCGGGGGGAGACCCAGTACTTC	TRBJ2-5	16	-	TRBV30	-
CATRASGDADTQYF	TGTGCCACCAGAGCTAGCGGGGACGCAGATACGCAGTATTTT	TRBJ2-3	14	-	TRBV24-1	TRBD2
CASSLGDYPPDTQYF	TGTGCCAGCAGCTTAGGGGACTACCCCCCAGATACGCAGTATTTT	TRBJ2-3	15	once	TRBV5-5	TRBD2
CASSTPSGGRETQYF	TGTGCCAGCAGTACACCTAGCGGGGGGCGGGAGACCCAGTACTTC	TRBJ2-5	15	medium-sized	TRBV27	TRBD2
CASSQNRGMGAFF	TGTGCCAGCAGTCAGAACAGGGGAATGGGAGCTTTCTTT	TRBJ1-1	13	few	TRBV12-3/TRBV12-4	TRBD1
CASSVSQGQVYNSPLHF	TGTGCCAGCAGTGTTTCGCAGGGACAAGTATATAATTCACCCCTCCACTTT	TRBJ1-6	17	few	TRBV6-4	-
CATSGPGTGKTHANTGELFF	TGTGCCACCAGTGGTCCTGGGACAGGGAAGACCCACGCCAACACCGGGGAGCTGTTTTTT	TRBJ2-2	20	-	TRBV24-1	TRBD1
CASRQGLAGRNTQYF	TGTGCCAGCAGACAGGGACTAGCAGGTAGAAATACGCAGTATTTT	TRBJ2-3	15	-	TRBV7-2	TRBD2
CATSDFGGRSGNEQFF	TGTGCCACCAGTGATTTTGGCGGGAGGAGCGGCAATGAGCAGTTCTTC	TRBJ2-1	16	-	TRBV24-1	TRBD2
CASSLVPGQVQYF	TGTGCCAGCAGCTTAGTGCCCGGACAGGTTCAGTACTTC	TRBJ2-4	13	-	TRBV7-9	TRBD1
CASSPRGRDQPQHF	TGTGCCAGTAGTCCCAGGGGGCGTGATCAGCCCCAGCATTTT	TRBJ1-5	14	-	TRBV19	TRBD1
CASRLNTGELFF	TGTGCCAGCAGACTTAACACCGGGGAGCTGTTTTTT	TRBJ2-2	12	-	TRBV12-3/TRBV12-4	-
CASSQNVGDTQYF	TGTGCCAGCAGCCAAAACGTGGGAGATACGCAGTATTTT	TRBJ2-3	13	-	TRBV7-2	-
CATSAPQGRDGHHTYEQYF	TGTGCCACCAGTGCCCCTCAGGGGCGGGATGGACATCACACCTACGAGCAGTACTTC	TRBJ2-7	19	-	TRBV24-1	-
CASSLVSFYTF	TGTGCCAGCAGCTTGGTGTCGTTCTACACCTTC	TRBJ1-2	11	few	TRBV5-6	-
CASSEGLRKDYEQYF	TGTGCCAGCAGCGAAGGACTCAGGAAGGACTACGAGCAGTACTTC	TRBJ2-7	15	few	TRBV11-2	-
CASTDLLRQGASGANVLTF	TGTGCCAGTACCGACTTATTGAGACAGGGGGCTTCCGGGGCCAACGTCCTGACTTTC	TRBJ2-6	19	-	TRBV19	TRBD1
CASSPPGSGGNQPQHF	TGTGCCAGCAGTCCACCCGGGAGCGGGGGCAATCAGCCCCAGCATTTT	TRBJ1-5	16	-	TRBV6-2/TRBV6-3	-
CASSLEGRFDTGELFF	TGCGCCAGCAGCTTGGAGGGTAGGTTCGACACCGGGGAGCTGTTTTTT	TRBJ2-2	16	-	TRBV5-1	-
CASSAQVRTGQGYTF	TGTGCCAGCAGCGCCCAAGTTAGGACAGGGCAGGGCTACACCTTC	TRBJ1-2	15	-	TRBV9	TRBD1
CASSLENTQYF	TGTGCCAGCAGCTTGGAAAATACGCAGTATTTT	TRBJ2-3	11	-	TRBV5-4	-
CASSRLAPYEQYF	TGTGCCAGCAGCAGACTAGCCCCCTACGAGCAGTACTTC	TRBJ2-7	13	once	TRBV7-9	TRBD2
CASSEQGAWYEQYF	TGTGCCAGCAGTGAACAGGGGGCGTGGTACGAGCAGTACTTC	TRBJ2-7	14	-	TRBV2	TRBD1
CATSALGAEQFF	TGTGCCACCAGCGCTCTGGGGGCGGAGCAGTTCTTC	TRBJ2-1	12	-	TRBV15	-
CASSQDLKETQYF	TGCGCCAGCAGCCAAGATCTAAAAGAGACCCAGTACTTC	TRBJ2-5	13	-	TRBV4-1	-
CASSSRLNSNQPQHF	TGTGCCAGCAGCTCCCGACTGAATAGCAATCAGCCCCAGCATTTT	TRBJ1-5	15	once	TRBV9	-
CASSQVTGYSPLHF	TGTGCCAGCAGCCAGGTGACAGGGTATTCACCCCTCCACTTT	TRBJ1-6	14	once	TRBV11-2	TRBD1
CASSPGATSGITYEQYF	TGTGCCAGCAGCCCAGGGGCCACTAGCGGAATTACCTACGAGCAGTACTTC	TRBJ2-7	17	-	TRBV5-4	TRBD2